Listed here is a single T cell receptor beta chain. No antigen is known for it. The entry originates in a study of T cells in Graves' hyperthyroidism and ophthalmopathy. Study in general: Initial diagnosis, before any treatment, was when peripheral blood was collected. Broader study findings: Most thyroid clonotypes expanded above 0.001 appeared in blood too. Patients with ophthalmopathy were separated from those with stable hyperthyroidism by a 13 V-J model.

From RNA transcripts, TCR beta CDR3 regions were amplified. Researchers ran a first-round RT-PCR on the TCR CDR3 using the HTBI primer set. MiXCR, run by TCRdb on the multiplex PCR reads, gives a single entry per CDR3 protein. The sample lists approximately 490,000 distinct CDR3 sequences; 20% to 25% were seen once. PBMCs were derived from roughly 10 ml fresh peripheral blood. The germline V gene encodes CDR1 SGHRS and CDR2 YFSETQ. The CDR3 sequence is 15 residues long. V lost 0 bases to trimming and J lost 5 bases, with 12 bases between them. The clonotype was recovered from an older woman with Graves' ophthalmopathy. Sequenced sample: blood. The V gene is TRBV5-1, the J gene TRBJ2-1, with D perhaps TRBD1 (5 bases). The CDR3 sequence is CASSLVLPDNNEQFF. CDR3 DNA sequence: TGCGCCAGCAGCTTGGTTCTACCGGACAACAATGAGCAGTTCTTC.